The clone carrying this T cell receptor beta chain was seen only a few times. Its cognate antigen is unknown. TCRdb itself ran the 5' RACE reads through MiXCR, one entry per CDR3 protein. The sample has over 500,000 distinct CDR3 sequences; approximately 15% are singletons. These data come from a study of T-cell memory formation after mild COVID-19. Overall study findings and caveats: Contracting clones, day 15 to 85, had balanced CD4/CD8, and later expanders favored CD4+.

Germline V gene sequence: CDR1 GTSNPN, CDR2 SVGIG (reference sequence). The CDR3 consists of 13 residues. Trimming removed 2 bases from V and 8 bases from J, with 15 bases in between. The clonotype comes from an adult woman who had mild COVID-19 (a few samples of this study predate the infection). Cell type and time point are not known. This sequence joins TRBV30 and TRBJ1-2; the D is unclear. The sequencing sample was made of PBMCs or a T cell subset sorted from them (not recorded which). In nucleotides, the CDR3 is TGTGCCTGGAGTCTCCGGGGAGTGATCGGCTACACCTTC. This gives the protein CAWSLRGVIGYTF.